This T cell receptor (beta chain) is from a study of blood T cell repertoires in COVID-19. Some clones are missing from TCRdb's copy, which holds only in-frame ones; the method was immunoSEQ multiplex PCR. The repertoire holds nearly 350,000 clones, with 90% to 95% as singletons. V lost 3 bases to trimming and J lost 5 bases; unmatched junction nucleotides: 4. The germline CDR1 and CDR2 sequences are SGDLS and YYNGEE. CDR3 size: 13 residues. V gene TRBV9 combines with J gene TRBJ1-2; 7 bases are shared with TRBD1. This TCR came from a woman younger than 35 who had recovered from COVID-19. The specimen sequenced was peripheral blood. The CDR3 DNA is TGTGCCAGCAGCGCGGCAGGGGGATATGGCTACACCTTC. Translation: CASSAAGGYGYTF.